This entry lists 28 T cell receptor beta chains sequenced from one sample in a study of blood T cell repertoires in COVID-19 (dated by TCRdb to 2020 to 2022). The library was prepared using the immunoSEQ multiplex PCR assay. In its TCRdb copy, this immuneACCESS table keeps in-frame sequences only and misses some clones. Where compared with another copy, unresolved V genes explain less than half of these, and the others have no known cause. The sample contains about 140,000 clones, around 80% of them found a single time. The leading ten clones occupy roughly 10% of the sample. The sample taken for sequencing was peripheral blood. The receptors originated from an elderly woman in a cohort sampled during active or convalescent COVID-19.

This chain connects TRBV6-2 or TRBV6-3 to TRBJ1-2; D is possibly TRBD1 (5 bases). This CDR3 spans 14 amino acids. V was cut by 5 bases and J by 4 bases, with 14 bases left in between. Per germline, CDR1 MNHEY and CDR2 SVGEGT. CDR3 in amino acids: CASSHLQDIYGYTF. Here the CDR3 DNA reads TGTGCCAGCAGTCACTTACAGGACATCTATGGCTACACCTTC.

This chain uses TRBV28 with TRBJ2-7, with unresolved D. V lost 6 bases to trimming and J lost 2 bases, with 14 bases between them. The CDR3 is made up of 14 amino acids. Germline V CDR1 and CDR2: MDHEN, SYDVKM. This CDR3 is CASSFLGRTYEQYV. The CDR3 nucleotides read TGTGCCAGCAGCTTCCTTGGCAGGACCTACGAGCAGTACGTC.

The V call is TRBV3-1 (or the pseudogene TRBV3-2), the J call TRBJ2-5; D remains ambiguous. The CDR3 covers 12 residues. V lost 3 bases to trimming and J lost 5 bases, with 7 bases between them. Germline V gives CDR1 LGHDT, CDR2 YNNKEL (reference sequence). As DNA, the CDR3 is TGTGCCAGCAGCCAGTACCGGGAGACCCAGTACTTC. It codes for CASSQYRETQYF.

The table lists this clone with a few counts. The J gene is TRBJ2-5, the V gene TRBV29-1; D is perhaps TRBD1 (6 bases). Deletions cut 1 base from V and 1 base from J, with 16 bases between. The germline V gene encodes CDR1 SQVTM and CDR2 ANQGSEA. CDR3 size: 16 residues. The CDR3 sequence: CSVEVPDSQIQETQYF. The DNA of the CDR3 is TGCAGCGTTGAAGTACCGGACAGCCAGATCCAAGAGACCCAGTACTTC.

The CDR3 here is CASSLGPGTGNEQYV. The CDR3 DNA reads as TGTGCCAGCAGCTTAGGCCCCGGGACAGGGAACGAGCAGTACGTC. This rearrangement joins TRBV11-2 to TRBJ2-7; the match to TRBD1 covers 9 bases. This CDR3 is built from 15 residues. V lost 1 base to trimming and J lost 5 bases; unmatched junction nucleotides: 6. Germline V gene data show CDR1 as SGHAT and CDR2 as FQNNGV.

The J gene is TRBJ2-1, the V gene TRBV4-1; 7 bases fit TRBD2. CDR1 and CDR2 from the germline V gene are MGHRA and YSYEKL. J gave up 0 bases and V 6 bases, and 8 bases lay outside the gene matches. CDR3 length: 16 amino acids. For the CDR3, the DNA is TGCGCCAGCAGGAATCTAGCGGCGAGCTCCTACAATGAGCAGTTCTTC. Translation gives CASRNLAASSYNEQFF.

The rearrangement links TRBV5-1 to TRBJ2-7, with TRBD2 identical over 12 bases. Trimming removed 5 bases from V and 6 bases from J; junction bases left unmatched: 6. The CDR3 consists of 14 residues. CDR1 is SGHRS, CDR2 YFSETQ, per germline. The CDR3 here is CASRTSGGPLEQYF. CDR3 nucleotide sequence: TGCGCCAGCAGGACTAGCGGGGGACCCCTCGAGCAGTACTTC.

The chain uses TRBV7-2 and TRBJ1-5; TRBD1 agrees at 7 bases. J lost 7 bases, V lost 5 bases, and 8 bases had no gene match. The CDR3 is 14 amino acids. Germline CDR1 and CDR2: SGHTA and FQGNSA. The CDR3 loop reads CASSLRQGGQPQHF. The CDR3 coding sequence is TGTGCCAGCAGCCTTCGACAGGGCGGACAGCCCCAGCATTTT.

The rearrangement joins TRBV10-3 to TRBJ1-2; 8 bases line up with TRBD1. With 1 base clipped from V and 7 bases from J, the junction kept 5 bases outside the gene matches. Germline V CDR1 and CDR2: ENHRY, SYGVKD. The CDR3 consists of 14 residues. CDR3 coding DNA: TGTGCCATCAGTGAGTACGGACAGGGATCTGGCTACACCTTC. Translation: CAISEYGQGSGYTF.

The V gene is TRBV3-1 (or the pseudogene TRBV3-2), the J gene TRBJ2-7; 10 bases map to TRBD2. CDR1 LGHDT and CDR2 YNNKEL come from the germline V gene (reference sequence). The CDR3 totals 18 residues. The J segment lost 0 bases and the V segment lost 0 bases, leaving 8 bases of the junction unmatched. Here the CDR3 reads CASSQDPRTSGSSYEQYV. CDR3 DNA sequence: TGTGCCAGCAGCCAAGATCCCAGGACTAGCGGCAGCTCCTACGAGCAGTACGTC.

J is TRBJ1-1 and V is TRBV20-1; a weak D match, TRBD1 (5 bases). Germline V CDR1 and CDR2: DFQATT, SNEGSKA (reference sequence). This CDR3 is built from 10 residues. V was shortened by 8 bases and J by 10 bases, with 14 bases between the two germline ends. This CDR3 reads CSPGGMVAFF. CDR3 DNA: TGCAGTCCCGGGGGGATGGTAGCTTTCTTT.

The V and J genes are TRBV2 and TRBJ2-3, with a weak D call TRBD2 (6 bases). Trimming stripped 4 bases from V and 1 base from J, with 15 bases between. The CDR3 runs to 16 residues. CDR1 and CDR2 from the germline V gene are SNHLY and FYNNEI. DNA for the CDR3: TGTGCCAGCAGTGTCAGGTTTAGCGGAGGCACAGATACGCAGTATTTT. Protein sequence: CASSVRFSGGTDTQYF.

This clone was recorded only once. The chain carries TRBV18 and TRBJ2-7, with 15 bases matching TRBD2. The CDR3 covers 17 residues. Germline V gene data show CDR1 as KGHSH and CDR2 as LQKENI. J lost 0 bases, V lost 6 bases, and 6 bases had no gene match. Here the CDR3 DNA reads TGTGCCAGCTCCCCCGGGACTAGCGGGGGGACCTCCTACGAGCAGTACTTC. Translation: CASSPGTSGGTSYEQYF. The full variable domain, in which reference TRBV18 and TRBJ2-7 provide the parts outside the CDR3, is NAGVMQNPRHLVRRRGQEARLRCSPMKGHSHVYWYRQLPEEGLKFMVYLQKENIIDESGMPKERFSAEFPKEGPSILRIQQVVRGDSAAYFCASSPGTSGGTSYEQYFGPGTRLTVT.

There are a few counts of this clone. The chain uses TRBV7-6 and TRBJ1-3; 8 bases fit TRBD1. V lost 4 bases, J lost 0 bases, and 5 bases stayed unmatched. The CDR3 sequence is 16 residues long. Germline lookup yields CDR1 SGHVS and CDR2 FNYEAQ. CDR3 in DNA: TGTGCCAGCAGCTCCCGACAGGGGAGCTCTGGAAACACCATATATTTT. Translation: CASSSRQGSSGNTIYF.

J is TRBJ1-1 and V is TRBV19; TRBD1 is a possible D gene (5 bases). The CDR3 runs 14 residues. Germline CDR1 reads LNHDA; CDR2 reads SQIVND (reference sequence). V was cut by 1 base and J by 0 bases, with 6 bases left in between. The CDR3 loop reads CASSIGQMNTEAFF. As DNA, the CDR3 is TGTGCCAGTAGTATAGGACAGATGAACACTGAAGCTTTCTTT.

The chain recombines TRBV15 with TRBJ1-2, with TRBD1 matching 9 bases. This CDR3 spans 15 amino acids. Germline-derived CDR1 and CDR2 are LNHNV and YYDKDF (reference sequence). The trim removed 3 bases at V and 8 bases at J, leaving 10 bases unmatched. The CDR3 DNA is TGTGCCACCAGCAGGTTAGGGACAGGGTTTAACGGCTACACCTTC. Translation: CATSRLGTGFNGYTF.

V gene TRBV29-1 combines with J gene TRBJ1-3; D call uncertain. V gave up 0 bases and J gave up 5 bases, with 11 bases separating them. This CDR3 is 14 amino acids long. CDR1 is SQVTM, CDR2 ANQGSEA, per germline. Here the CDR3 DNA reads TGCAGCGTTGAAGACCCGAATAGAAGAAACACCATATATTTT. Its protein product is CSVEDPNRRNTIYF.

This chain connects TRBV11-2 to TRBJ2-5; D perhaps matches TRBD1 (6 bases). The CDR3 sequence is 14 residues long. The germline V and J ends were trimmed by 5 bases and 1 base, with 11 bases remaining between them. Germline V gives CDR1 SGHAT, CDR2 FQNNGV. In DNA form, the CDR3 reads TGTGCCAGCAGCATTCGGACAGTCCAAGAGACCCAGTACTTC. Translated, it gives CASSIRTVQETQYF. Together with reference TRBV11-2 and TRBJ2-5, the CDR3 gives the full variable domain: EAGVAQSPRYKIIEKRQSVAFWCNPISGHATLYWYQQILGQGPKLLIQFQNNGVVDDSQLPKDRFSAERLKGVDSTLKIQPAKLEDSAVYLCASSIRTVQETQYFGPGTRLLVL.

V is TRBV15 and J is TRBJ2-7; the match to TRBD1 covers 7 bases. The ends lost 0 bases at V and 6 bases at J; junction bases unmatched: 14. This CDR3 is built from 17 residues. CDR1 and CDR2 (germline): LNHNV, YYDKDF (reference sequence). The CDR3: CATSRDLGDSLPREQYV. As DNA, the CDR3 is TGTGCCACCAGCAGAGATCTGGGGGACAGCCTACCTCGCGAGCAGTACGTC.

V gene TRBV6-2 or TRBV6-3 combines with J gene TRBJ2-7, with 11 bases identical to TRBD1. The CDR3 loop spans 15 amino acids. V lost 6 bases, J lost 0 bases, and 4 bases stayed unmatched. CDR1 is MNHEY and CDR2 is SVGEGT in the germline V gene. CDR3 protein: CASRPGQGASYEQYV. The CDR3 DNA follows: TGTGCCAGCAGACCTGGACAGGGGGCCTCCTACGAGCAGTACGTC.

This chain connects TRBV6-5 to TRBJ2-2; TRBD1 is a possible D gene (6 bases). The V gene's germline CDR1 is MNHEY and CDR2 SVGAGI. The CDR3 length is 14 residues. Trimming cost V 8 bases and J 6 bases, with 16 bases left between them. CDR3 amino acids: CASRAEGVSGELFF. The CDR3, as DNA: TGTGCCAGCCGAGCCGAGGGGGTCTCCGGGGAGCTGTTTTTT.

This sequence joins TRBV7-8 and TRBJ1-2, with unresolved D. The CDR3 has 14 residues. The V gene lost 1 base and the J gene lost 9 bases, with 15 bases spanning the gap. In germline, CDR1 is SGHVS, CDR2 FQNEAQ. The CDR3 loop reads CASSLGRGRWSYTF. The CDR3 DNA sequence: TGTGCCAGCAGCTTAGGTCGTGGCAGGTGGAGCTACACCTTC.

The rearrangement uses TRBV25-1 and TRBJ1-3; weak D call: TRBD1 (6 bases). The CDR3 has 16 residues. Trimming left V 3 bases short and J 4 bases short, with 16 bases between. Germline lookup yields CDR1 MGHDK and CDR2 SYGVNS. The CDR3 here is CASSDYRATRGNTIYF. In nucleotides, the CDR3 is TGTGCCAGCAGTGATTACAGGGCTACCAGAGGAAACACCATATATTTT.

This chain links TRBV6-5 with TRBJ1-1; D not certain. V gave up 5 bases and J gave up 1 base, with 8 bases separating them. The CDR3 is 13 residues long. Germline values: CDR1 MNHEY, CDR2 SVGAGI. CDR3 amino acids: CASSRGSNTEAFF. The CDR3 nucleotides read TGTGCCAGCAGTCGAGGCTCGAACACTGAAGCTTTCTTT.

The table lists this clone with a count of one. The chain uses TRBV11-3 and TRBJ2-1, with 8 bases lining up with TRBD2. Trimming took 1 base from V and 8 from J; bases not matched to a gene: 4. The germline CDR1 and CDR2 sequences are SGHNT and YENEEA. The length of the CDR3 is 14 residues. The CDR3 DNA reads TGTGCCAGCAGCTTAGGGGTCGGGGGGGATGAGCAGTTCTTC. Protein product: CASSLGVGGDEQFF.

The V call is TRBV27, the J call TRBJ1-2, with TRBD1 as a possible D gene (5 bases). The CDR3 has 14 amino acids. Trimming cost V 6 bases and J 1 base, with 12 bases left between them. Germline V lookup: CDR1 MNHEY, CDR2 SMNVEV (reference sequence). In nucleotides, the CDR3 is TGTGCCAGCAGCCCCCGGGGGGGTAACTATGGCTACACCTTC. Protein product: CASSPRGGNYGYTF.

The genes are TRBV12-3 or TRBV12-4 and TRBJ2-1; D is possibly TRBD2 (5 bases). This CDR3 spans 12 amino acids. V lost 2 bases to trimming and J lost 15 bases, with 14 bases between them. The CDR3 nucleotides read TGTGCCAGCAGTTTAACCCCCGAGGGTGGGTTCTTC. It translates to CASSLTPEGGFF.

The chain recombines TRBV5-1 with TRBJ2-5; 10 positions match TRBD2. With 0 bases clipped from V and 4 bases from J, the junction kept 12 bases outside the gene matches. CDR1 and CDR2 (germline): SGHRS, YFSETQ. The CDR3 contains 18 residues. The CDR3 sequence: CASSLEGLAGGPGETQYF. The CDR3 DNA follows: TGCGCCAGCAGCTTGGAAGGGTTAGCGGGGGGCCCGGGAGAGACCCAGTACTTC.